The next 31 T cell receptor beta chains were all read from a single sample in a study of cytomegalovirus exposure and HLA in healthy donors. Sequenced by immunoSEQ multiplex PCR; TCRdb stores in-frame clones only, minus some. The data hold 150,000 to 200,000 clones, with approximately 89% observed a single time. Material: PBMCs. These receptors were collected from a man aged 18 to 30 in good health and CMV-seropositive.

The rearrangement uses TRBV27 and TRBJ2-7; 8 bases agree with TRBD1. CDR3 length: 14 amino acids. J gave up 2 bases and V 4 bases, and 4 bases lay outside the gene matches. Germline V lookup: CDR1 MNHEY, CDR2 SMNVEV (reference sequence). The CDR3 sequence: CASSSQGEAYEQYF. The DNA for the CDR3 is TGTGCCAGCAGTTCACAGGGGGAGGCCTACGAGCAGTACTTC.

Turning to this clone: Compared with germline, one end of the junction differs, possibly owing to a read error. This sequence joins TRBV29-1 and TRBJ2-7, with 8 bases matching TRBD1. This CDR3 spans 12 amino acids. Germline V gene data show CDR1 as SQVTM and CDR2 as ANQGSEA. The CDR3 loop is CSVEGTGREQYF. DNA for the CDR3: TGCAGCGTGGAAGGGACAGGTCGCGAGCAGTACTTC.

The J gene is TRBJ1-1, the V gene TRBV6-5, with 7 bases fitting TRBD1. Germline CDR1 and CDR2: MNHEY and SVGAGI. CDR3 length: 14 amino acids. Trimming removed 7 bases from V and 1 base from J; junction bases left unmatched: 6. As DNA, the CDR3 is TGTGCCAGCAACAAGGGACAGACGAACACTGAAGCTTTCTTT. Its translation: CASNKGQTNTEAFF.

This chain uses TRBV2 with TRBJ2-3; 8 positions match TRBD2. V lost 0 bases and J lost 4; bases outside the gene matches: 3. The CDR3 sequence is 15 residues long. Per germline, CDR1 SNHLY and CDR2 FYNNEI. The CDR3 sequence: CASSEAGLGADTQYF. DNA of the CDR3: TGTGCCAGCAGTGAAGCGGGACTAGGGGCAGATACGCAGTATTTT. The full variable domain, rest sourced from reference TRBV2 and TRBJ2-3, is EPEVTQTPSHQVTQMGQEVILRCVPISNHLYFYWYRQILGQKVEFLVSFYNNEISEKSEIFDDQFSVERPDGSNFTLKIRSTKLEDSAMYFCASSEAGLGADTQYFGPGTRLTVL.

The J gene is TRBJ2-7, the V gene TRBV11-2; 7 bases fit TRBD1. The V gene's germline CDR1 is SGHAT and CDR2 FQNNGV. V trimming: 5 bases; J trimming: 4 bases; junction bases outside the gene matches: 5. The CDR3 totals 13 residues. The CDR3 DNA reads TGTGCCAGCAGCCTTGACAGGGCTTACGAGCAGTACTTC. This gives the protein CASSLDRAYEQYF.

On this clone itself: Germline and junction disagree at one end, which may indicate a read error. J is TRBJ1-2 and V is TRBV7-7; no firm D call. Germline CDR1 SSHAT, CDR2 FNYEAQ (reference sequence). The CDR3 totals 12 residues. The CDR3 DNA sequence: TGTGCTAGCAGATCACTGCTCTATGGCTACACCTTC. As protein: CASRSLLYGYTF. Full variable domain (rest looked up from reference TRBV7-7 and TRBJ1-2): GAGVSQSPRYKVTKRGQDVTLRCDPISSHATLYWYQQALGQGPEFLTYFNYEAQPDKSGLPSDRFSAERPEGSISTLTIQRTEQRDSAMYRCASRSLLYGYTFGSGTRLTVV.

The V gene is TRBV25-1, the J gene TRBJ2-7; TRBD1 agrees at 11 bases. Trimming at V came to 2 bases and at J to 6 bases, leaving 6 bases not matched to a gene. The CDR3 extends over 15 amino acids. The germline CDR1 and CDR2 sequences are MGHDK and SYGVNS. DNA for the CDR3: TGTGCCAGCAGTGAACAGGACAGGGGGCTAGGCGAGCAGTACTTC. It is translated as CASSEQDRGLGEQYF.

Regarding this clone: This sample also contains other DNA sequences that code for the same CDR3. The gene calls are TRBV5-5 and TRBJ2-7; D possibly corresponds to TRBD1 (5 bases). Germline CDR1 reads SGHKS; CDR2 reads YYEKEE (reference sequence). This CDR3 is 14 amino acids long. The ends were cut back, 2 bases at V and 2 bases at J, with 11 bases in the middle. CDR3 sequence: CASSLGQGAYEQYF. The CDR3 nucleotides are TGTGCCAGCAGCTTAGGGCAGGGTGCCTACGAGCAGTACTTC.

This clone came up a few times. V and J are TRBV5-1 and TRBJ2-7, with 10 positions matching TRBD2. Trimming removed 1 base from V and 0 bases from J; junction bases left unmatched: 4. Per germline, CDR1 SGHRS and CDR2 YFSETQ. This CDR3 region has 16 residues. In DNA, the CDR3 is TGCGCCAGCAGCTTGCTGCCTAGCGGGGGCTCCTACGAGCAGTACTTC. It codes for CASSLLPSGGSYEQYF.

The genes are TRBV6-1 and TRBJ2-2; the D gene is possibly TRBD2 (6 bases). Between the trimmed V and J ends, which lost 5 bases and 5 bases, there was a span of 15 bases. CDR3 length equals 15 residues. In germline, CDR1 is MNHNS, CDR2 SASEGT. The CDR3 spells CASSPPTSWTGELFF. CDR3 in DNA: TGTGCCAGCAGTCCCCCGACTAGTTGGACCGGGGAGCTGTTTTTT.

This chain uses TRBV13 with TRBJ2-5; D is perhaps TRBD2 (7 bases). CDR3 length equals 15 residues. V lost 0 bases and J 4 bases, leaving 12 bases between the germline ends. In germline, CDR1 is PRHDT, CDR2 FYEKMQ (reference sequence). The chain's CDR3 is CASSLGSGGGETQYF. The CDR3 nucleotides are TGTGCCAGCAGCTTAGGTTCGGGGGGCGGAGAGACCCAGTACTTC.

This clone was seen just once. This chain links TRBV5-1 with TRBJ2-7; 12 bases line up with TRBD1. CDR3 length: 15 residues. The trim removed 4 bases at V and 3 bases at J, leaving 5 bases unmatched. The germline gives CDR1 SGHRS, CDR2 YFSETQ. The CDR3 loop reads CASSPGQGALYEQYF. CDR3 bases: TGCGCCAGCAGCCCGGGACAGGGGGCTCTCTACGAGCAGTACTTC.

The CDR3 spells CASSSHRGTEAFF. CDR3 sequence (DNA): TGTGCCAGCAGCTCCCACAGGGGCACTGAAGCTTTCTTT. The genes are TRBV5-6 and TRBJ1-1; 7 bases align to TRBD1. Trimming at V came to 3 bases and at J to 4 bases, leaving 3 bases not matched to a gene. In germline, CDR1 is SGHDT, CDR2 YYEEEE. This CDR3 has 13 residues.

The chain joins TRBV5-6 to TRBJ1-2, with D uncertain. The CDR3 sequence is 13 residues long. Germline CDR1 SGHDT, CDR2 YYEEEE. V shed 0 bases and J shed 7 bases, with 10 bases lying between them. CDR3 amino acids: CASSLVSSSGYTF. CDR3 in DNA: TGTGCCAGCAGCTTGGTCTCCTCGTCTGGCTACACCTTC.

The chain is built from TRBV28 and TRBJ1-4; the match to TRBD1 covers 8 bases. Germline V CDR1 and CDR2: MDHEN, SYDVKM. V lost 5 bases, J lost 8 bases, and 10 bases stayed unmatched. CDR3 length equals 15 residues. The CDR3 DNA sequence: TGTGCCAGCAGTGGAGGGACAGGCCAAAGAGAAAAACTGTTTTTT. Translation: CASSGGTGQREKLFF.

This sequence joins TRBV19 and TRBJ1-2, with TRBD1 as a possible D gene (6 bases). The CDR3 has 15 amino acids. Trimming removed 3 bases from V and 3 bases from J, with 14 bases in between. Germline V CDR1 and CDR2: LNHDA, SQIVND (reference sequence). CDR3 nucleotides: TGTGCCAGTAGTATCGGTCAGGGGCCGTACTATGGCTACACCTTC. It yields the protein CASSIGQGPYYGYTF.

The rearrangement links TRBV11-3 to TRBJ2-7; 7 nucleotides agree with TRBD2. After removal of 2 bases from V and 1 base from J, the junction contained 5 bases not matched to a gene. This CDR3 is built from 15 residues. Germline-derived CDR1 and CDR2 are SGHNT and YENEEA. Written as DNA, the CDR3 is TGTGCCAGCAGCTTAAGGACGGGGGGTTCCTACGAGCAGTACTTC. Translated, it gives CASSLRTGGSYEQYF. The full variable domain, rest sourced from reference TRBV11-3 and TRBJ2-7, is EAGVVQSPRYKIIEKKQPVAFWCNPISGHNTLYWYLQNLGQGPELLIRYENEEAVDDSQLPKDRFSAERLKGVDSTLKIQPAELGDSAVYLCASSLRTGGSYEQYFGPGTRLTVT.

V gene TRBV29-1 combines with J gene TRBJ2-3; 7 nucleotides match TRBD2. Germline V gene data show CDR1 as SQVTM and CDR2 as ANQGSEA. V trimming: 2 bases; J trimming: 6 bases; junction bases outside the gene matches: 5. The CDR3 has 13 residues. For the CDR3, the DNA is TGCAGCGTTGAAATTGCGGGAGCGGATACGCAGTATTTT. Its protein is CSVEIAGADTQYF.

The chain recombines TRBV19 with TRBJ2-2; TRBD1 matches at 8 bases. The trim removed 7 bases at V and 6 bases at J, leaving 1 base unmatched. This CDR3 comprises 12 residues. CDR1 and CDR2 from the germline V gene are LNHDA and SQIVND (reference sequence). CDR3 protein: CASTDRAGELFF. For the CDR3, the DNA is TGTGCCAGTACGGACAGGGCCGGGGAGCTGTTTTTT.

The V and J genes are TRBV19 and TRBJ2-2, with D unresolved. The germline V gene has CDR1 LNHDA and CDR2 SQIVND (reference sequence). The CDR3 totals 18 residues. V was shortened by 7 bases and J by 6 bases, with 27 bases between the two germline ends. The CDR3 DNA follows: TGTGCCAGTACGAAGGCCCTGATTGGGTCTAGGTTCGCCGGGGAGCTGTTTTTT. Translating gives CASTKALIGSRFAGELFF.

The CDR3 DNA is TGTGCCAGCAGCCCTGGGCGGGGTGACGAGCAGTACTTC. Translating gives CASSPGRGDEQYF. The rearrangement uses TRBV7-6 and TRBJ2-7; TRBD2 might be the D (6 bases). Germline V CDR1 and CDR2: SGHVS, FNYEAQ. This CDR3 region has 13 residues. Trimming cost V 5 bases and J 5 bases, with 13 bases left between them.

The chain links TRBV6-6 to TRBJ2-7; 7 bases fit TRBD1. With V trimmed by 6 bases and J by 0 bases, 8 bases remained unmatched. Germline CDR1 reads MNHNY; CDR2 reads SVGAGI (reference sequence). This CDR3 comprises 15 residues. CDR3 sequence: CASRPPGGFSYEQYF. The DNA for the CDR3 is TGTGCCAGCAGGCCCCCAGGGGGTTTCTCCTACGAGCAGTACTTC.

This clone was counted a single time. The chain uses TRBV9 and TRBJ2-2; 11 nucleotides match TRBD2. The V and J ends lost 2 bases and 0 bases, in that order; junction bases with no gene match: 0. Germline V gene lookup returns CDR1 SGDLS and CDR2 YYNGEE. The CDR3 consists of 16 residues. The DNA of the CDR3 is TGTGCCAGCAGCGTGACTAGCGGGACGAACACCGGGGAGCTGTTTTTT. The encoded protein is CASSVTSGTNTGELFF.

This clone was found once. The chain links TRBV14 to TRBJ2-7; TRBD2 agrees at 13 bases. From germline, CDR1 is SGHDN and CDR2 FVKESK. This CDR3 has 17 amino acids. With 4 bases clipped from V and 0 bases from J, the junction kept 6 bases outside the gene matches. The chain's CDR3 is CASSLGTSGTISYEQYF. The CDR3 nucleotides read TGTGCCAGCAGCCTGGGGACTAGCGGGACAATCTCCTACGAGCAGTACTTC.

This chain links TRBV30 with TRBJ1-1, with 8 bases aligning to TRBD1. Germline CDR1 and CDR2: GTSNPN and SVGIG (reference sequence). CDR3 length: 14 residues. Trimming cost V 2 bases and J 2 bases; bases outside gene matches: 4. Here the CDR3 reads CAWSPGGLNTEAFF. CDR3 coding DNA: TGTGCCTGGAGTCCAGGGGGCCTTAACACTGAAGCTTTCTTT.

The V and J genes are TRBV4-2 and TRBJ1-4; 10 bases agree with TRBD1. The CDR3 contains 15 residues. The germline V gene has CDR1 LGHNA and CDR2 YNFKEQ. J was trimmed by 7 bases and V by 4 bases; bases with no gene match: 6. CDR3 coding DNA: TGTGCCAGCAGCCGCGACAGGGGGCAGATTGAAAAACTGTTTTTT. Translating it yields CASSRDRGQIEKLFF.

This chain uses TRBV4-1 with TRBJ2-1, with TRBD2 identical over 11 bases. V lost 6 bases, J lost 5 bases, and 6 bases stayed unmatched. Germline assignment: CDR1 MGHRA and CDR2 YSYEKL. The CDR3 extends over 15 amino acids. Here the CDR3 reads CASRHGTSGNNEQFF. The CDR3 DNA is TGCGCCAGCAGACATGGGACTAGCGGTAACAATGAGCAGTTCTTC.

The chain uses TRBV7-9 and TRBJ1-2; possibly TRBD1 for D (6 bases). The CDR3 is 16 amino acids. Trimming pared 2 bases from V and 3 bases from J, leaving 16 bases between. The germline CDR1 and CDR2 sequences are SEHNR and FQNEAQ (reference sequence). CDR3 sequence reads: CASSLYGGETHYGYTF. CDR3 nucleotides: TGTGCCAGCAGCTTATATGGGGGCGAAACGCACTATGGCTACACCTTC.

The chain links TRBV4-1 to TRBJ2-7; TRBD1 aligns across 11 bases. This CDR3 is built from 16 residues. Unmatched junction bases numbered 11, after V lost 8 bases and J lost 2 bases. CDR1 and CDR2 (germline): MGHRA, YSYEKL. Here the CDR3 DNA reads TGCGCCAGCGCTGCGGATTGGGACAGGGGGGCCTACGAGCAGTACTTC. Translating gives CASAADWDRGAYEQYF.

This chain uses TRBV7-9 with TRBJ2-7; a possible D gene is TRBD2 (5 bases). Germline-derived CDR1 and CDR2 are SEHNR and FQNEAQ (reference sequence). V was cut by 5 bases and J by 4 bases, with 15 bases left in between. The CDR3 runs to 14 residues. The DNA for the CDR3 is TGTGCCAGCAGCCGGGCTAGTGGGAGATACGAGCAGTACTTC. Translating gives CASSRASGRYEQYF.

V gene TRBV7-2 combines with J gene TRBJ2-1, with 8 bases matching TRBD2. The CDR3 totals 16 residues. J was trimmed by 4 bases and V by 2 bases; bases with no gene match: 7. CDR1 and CDR2 (germline): SGHTA, FQGNSA. CDR3 protein: CASSLKAGTRYNEQFF. The CDR3 DNA follows: TGTGCCAGCAGCTTAAAGGCCGGGACTAGGTACAATGAGCAGTTCTTC.